This section outlines one TCR beta chain sequence together with its context. There is no known antigen for this receptor. Base qualities are not recorded, but no much larger clone differs from it by a single base. To prepare the library, 5' RACE was applied. The data were produced on an Illumina HiSeq 2500. The second PCR ran for about 6 to 11 cycles and used a J-beta primer mix along with a sample-barcoded 5' primer. A template-switch 5' adaptor carrying 12 random nucleotides introduced a unique molecular identifier onto each TCR beta cDNA molecule. Each sample yielded at least 2.5 million CDR3-containing paired-end reads. The Mint cDNA synthesis kit, primed by a TRBC-specific oligonucleotide, was used to synthesize first-strand cDNA from all RNA. After uracil-DNA glycosylase treatment, a first 18-cycle PCR used universal primers M1SS and BC2_uni_R on all cDNA. The authors' analysis ran thus. Each sample was normalized by randomly selecting 1 million high-quality reads, each carrying a distinct molecular identifier. Reads sharing molecular identifiers were discarded rather than binned into consensus sequences. MiTCR, set to a Q25 quality threshold and the strictest error-elimination algorithm, was used for CDR3 identification, clonotype clustering and error correction. A nonparametric unseen species model using Euler transformation provided a lower-bound estimate of total TCR beta diversity. The public sequencing data were trimmed at Q25 with fastp and processed into clonotypes with MiXCR by TCRdb, which kept only in-frame beta chains. Identical CDR3 protein sequences are pooled into one entry, listed with their most common genes and DNA. TCRdb assigned the V and J calls; the authors' analysis was not used. Within this sample are about 830,000 distinct CDR3 sequences, with roughly 60% of them counted one time only. The ten largest clonotypes hold 22% of the sample.

The donors were roughly 40 Caucasian individuals from Russia, aged about 6 to 100 years, who were systemically healthy. Ten milliliters of peripheral blood were drawn from each donor into EDTA-treated Vacutainer tubes. Ficoll-Paque density-gradient centrifugation was used to isolate PBMCs, with at least 6.5 million obtained per sample. Total RNA, at least 6 micrograms per sample, was extracted from PBMCs with Trizol reagent. Naive CD45RAhigh/CD27high T cell percentages were measured by flow cytometry on a PBMC aliquot from every donor. The CDR3 measures 15 amino acids from cysteine to phenylalanine. Of the read, only the CDR3 DNA is kept; its 45 bases are in frame from base 1. The germline V gene specifies SGHRS as CDR1 and YFSETQ as CDR2. For this chain, trimming is 4 bases at the V end and 4 bases at the J end, and the number of junction bases without a gene match is 9. The data are from a study of blood T cells in healthy people across ages (dated by TCRdb to between 2015 and 2017). At the level of the whole study: In model experiments, roughly one uniquely barcoded TCR beta cDNA molecule per two T cells was captured by template switching. Using deep sequencing normalized with unique cDNA molecular identifiers, the study measured how TCR beta repertoire diversity changes with age. The donors were divided into four age groups: young (average roughly 17 years), middle-aged (about 39), aged (approximately 64) and long-lived (roughly 82). Using the same blood draw, the study looked at two additional independent replicas of 1 million unique cDNA reads for two donors, one aged 18 to 30 and the other aged 80 or older. To avoid experimental bias, donors of different ages were distributed randomly across sequencing lanes.

Overall study results and their limits: The percentage of naive T cells measured by flow cytometry correlated strongly with observed TCR beta diversity. Compared with the aged group, the long-lived group had more naive CD4+ T cells, fewer expanded clones and increased TCR diversity, suggesting age selection. Because profiling used bulk unsorted PBMCs, naive and antigen-experienced compartments could not be compared conclusively. Total diversity estimates from one million sequenced T cells were considered lower bounds and underestimates. As age increased, observed TCR beta diversity per million T cells dropped in a roughly linear way, and a significant reduction was already evident by age 40. The CMV infection status of donors was not known, potentially confounding age-related changes in expanded clonotypes.

The V and J segments used are TRBV5-1 and TRBJ1-2, with TRBD1 identical over 8 junction bases. The receptor's source is a man aged 30 to 39 in good health. The sequenced sample consisted of blood. The nucleotide sequence is given as TGCGCCAGCAGCCTCCGAGGACAGGGAGGCTATGGCTACACCTTC. Its translation is CASSLRGQGGYGYTF.